This passage covers 23 T cell receptor beta chains from one sample sequenced in a study of post-analysis software for immune sequencing data. Unique molecular identifiers featured in each of the TCR beta cDNA libraries. TCRdb recomputed calls from the PCR reads with MiXCR, one row per CDR3 protein. The table shows approximately 350,000 distinct CDR3 sequences, with approximately 33% occurring only once. Antigens of these TCRs are unknown. Study observations and caveats: With TRBV5-6, TRBV5-1 and TRBV20-1 included, 4 or 5 TRBV segments were more frequent in patients than in controls.

Sequencing was performed on blood. Every receptor here comes from a girl aged 10-17 years with multiple sclerosis.

This clonotype was observed a handful of times. The chain has TRBV20-1 and TRBJ1-5; a weak D match, TRBD1 (5 bases). Germline values: CDR1 DFQATT, CDR2 SNEGSKA (reference sequence). This CDR3 region has 12 residues. V shed 7 bases and J shed 5 bases, with 12 bases lying between them. CDR3 nucleotides: TGCAGTGTCGGGGCCCTTCATCAGCCCCAGCATTTT. It codes for CSVGALHQPQHF.

The chain is built from TRBV7-3 and TRBJ2-6; the D is unclear. Trimming pared 0 bases from V and 0 bases from J, leaving 9 bases between. The germline gives CDR1 SGHTA, CDR2 FQGTGA. This CDR3 has 17 amino acids. As DNA, the CDR3 is TGTGCCAGCAGCTTAACGGGCCTCCCCTCTGGGGCCAACGTCCTGACTTTC. Amino acids: CASSLTGLPSGANVLTF.

CDR3 protein: CATSKGHRGPNQPQHF. In DNA, the CDR3 is TGTGCCACCAGCAAGGGACATCGAGGGCCCAATCAGCCCCAGCATTTT. The V call is TRBV15, the J call TRBJ1-5, with D perhaps TRBD1 (6 bases). The germline V gene has CDR1 LNHNV and CDR2 YYDKDF (reference sequence). The CDR3 runs to 16 residues. Trimming stripped 4 bases from V and 3 bases from J, with 16 bases between.

J is TRBJ2-1 and V is TRBV6-1; 9 bases align to TRBD2. The V segment lost 4 bases and the J segment 9 bases; nucleotides outside the gene matches: 10. The CDR3 runs 15 residues. Germline V lookup: CDR1 MNHNS, CDR2 SASEGT. This CDR3 reads CASSAGAGGEGEQFF. The CDR3, as DNA: TGTGCCAGCAGTGCTGGTGCGGGGGGGGAGGGTGAGCAGTTCTTC.

This rearrangement joins TRBV7-9 to TRBJ1-1; 7 bases map to TRBD1. With 6 bases clipped from V and 0 bases from J, the junction kept 7 bases outside the gene matches. From germline, CDR1 is SEHNR and CDR2 FQNEAQ (reference sequence). The CDR3 length is 15 residues. CDR3 bases: TGTGCCAGCAGGCTGGGACAGACATTGAACACTGAAGCTTTCTTT. It is translated as CASRLGQTLNTEAFF.

The gene calls are TRBV12-3 or TRBV12-4 and TRBJ2-1, with TRBD2 matching over 7 bases. The CDR3 runs to 17 residues. The ends lost 5 bases at V and 1 base at J; junction bases unmatched: 11. DNA for the CDR3: TGTGCCAGCAGTCTCCTCAGACTAGCTAGTTCCTACAATGAGCAGTTCTTC. It specifies CASSLLRLASSYNEQFF.

This clonotype was counted a few times. The chain has TRBV7-3 and TRBJ2-2; 8 nucleotides line up with TRBD2. This CDR3 is 17 amino acids long. Germline CDR1 is SGHTA and CDR2 is FQGTGA. The J segment lost 0 bases and the V segment lost 5 bases, leaving 8 bases of the junction unmatched. The CDR3 reads CASSPMIAGTNTGELFF. CDR3 nucleotides: TGTGCCAGCAGCCCAATGATAGCGGGGACGAACACCGGGGAGCTGTTTTTT.

This clonotype has just a few counts. This rearrangement joins TRBV29-1 to TRBJ2-5; the D gene is possibly TRBD1 (8 bases). The V gene's germline CDR1 is SQVTM and CDR2 ANQGSEA. Trimming pared 4 bases from V and 7 bases from J, leaving 19 bases between. CDR3 size: 14 residues. As DNA, the CDR3 is TGCAGCGTTGGGACAGGGACTACCACCGGGACCCAGTACTTC. It is translated as CSVGTGTTTGTQYF.

The chain uses TRBV24-1 and TRBJ1-1, with D maybe TRBD1 (6 bases). Germline loops: CDR1 KGHDR, CDR2 SFDVKD. This CDR3 is 12 amino acids long. Trimming cost V 9 bases and J 5 bases, with 12 bases left between them. CDR3 residues: CATQGDTTEAFF. The CDR3 DNA reads TGTGCCACCCAAGGGGACACGACTGAAGCTTTCTTT.

The V and J genes are TRBV4-2 and TRBJ1-5, with no clear D. Germline CDR1 reads LGHNA; CDR2 reads YNFKEQ. This CDR3 contains 15 residues. The V gene lost 4 bases and the J gene lost 0 bases, with 10 bases spanning the gap. CDR3 nucleotide sequence: TGTGCCAGCAGCCCGATAGATGGTAGCAATCAGCCCCAGCATTTT. It specifies CASSPIDGSNQPQHF.

The V and J genes are TRBV6-5 and TRBJ1-5; D is uncertain. The CDR3 extends over 13 amino acids. CDR1 and CDR2 (germline): MNHEY, SVGAGI. V shed 7 bases and J shed 3 bases, with 10 bases lying between them. CDR3 amino acids: CASKKGLNQPQHF. The CDR3 DNA sequence: TGTGCCAGCAAAAAAGGACTCAATCAGCCCCAGCATTTT.

This clonotype occurred a few times. This rearrangement joins TRBV4-2 to TRBJ2-5; TRBD1 or TRBD2 may be the D gene (5 bases each). The germline V and J ends were trimmed by 0 bases and 5 bases, with 13 bases remaining between them. CDR3 length equals 15 residues. From germline, CDR1 is LGHNA and CDR2 YNFKEQ. Written as DNA, the CDR3 is TGTGCCAGCAGCCAAGAATTAGAGGGACCGGAGACCCAGTACTTC. Translating it yields CASSQELEGPETQYF.

The V and J genes are TRBV20-1 and TRBJ2-3; D may be TRBD2 (5 bases). Trimming left V 6 bases short and J 2 bases short, with 9 bases between. The CDR3 is 12 residues long. Germline-derived CDR1 and CDR2 are DFQATT and SNEGSKA (reference sequence). CDR3 nucleotide sequence: TGCAGTGCACCGGGATCCACAGATACGCAGTATTTT. It translates to CSAPGSTDTQYF.

The rearrangement uses TRBV10-2 and TRBJ2-3; TRBD2 agrees at 10 bases. The V gene end was trimmed by 6 bases and the J gene end by 0 bases; junction bases not matched to a gene: 12. In germline, CDR1 is WSHSY, CDR2 SAAADI. There are 18 residues in the CDR3. The CDR3 DNA is TGCGCCAGCAGCGAGGCTAGCGGGGGAAGCACTAGCACAGATACGCAGTATTTT. It is translated as CASSEASGGSTSTDTQYF.

The chain uses TRBV10-2 and TRBJ1-1; no definite D call. From germline, CDR1 is WSHSY and CDR2 SAAADI. V dropped 0 bases and J dropped 4 bases, with 6 bases sitting between them. CDR3 length: 13 amino acids. The DNA for the CDR3 is TGCGCCAGCAGTGAGTCTAGACCCACTGAAGCTTTCTTT. Translating it yields CASSESRPTEAFF.

In this sample, this clonotype turned up a few times. For the CDR3, the DNA is TGTGCCACCCAGCGGGGGGAAGGCTATCAGCCCCAGCATTTT. This gives the protein CATQRGEGYQPQHF. This chain connects TRBV19 to TRBJ1-5; weak D call: TRBD1 (5 bases). V shed 10 bases and J shed 5 bases, with 18 bases lying between them. Germline values: CDR1 LNHDA, CDR2 SQIVND (reference sequence). The CDR3 has 14 residues.

This clonotype was seen a few times. CDR3 bases: TGTGCCAGCAGACGCATACAGGGGAAGAATGAAAAACTGTTTTTT. As protein: CASRRIQGKNEKLFF. V usage is TRBV11-2 and J usage is TRBJ1-4; 7 bases are shared with TRBD1. This CDR3 comprises 15 residues. J was trimmed by 5 bases and V by 6 bases; bases with no gene match: 9. The germline V gene has CDR1 SGHAT and CDR2 FQNNGV.

This clonotype came up a few times. The V call is TRBV4-3, the J call TRBJ2-3, with D perhaps given as TRBD1 or TRBD2 (5 bases each). Trimming left V 0 bases short and J 5 bases short, with 9 bases between. Germline V gene lookup returns CDR1 LGHNA and CDR2 YSLEER. This CDR3 contains 14 residues. CDR3 bases: TGCGCCAGCAGCCAAGATTTGGGGGAAGATACGCAGTATTTT. Protein product: CASSQDLGEDTQYF.

The chain employs TRBV10-3 and TRBJ2-7; the D gene is possibly TRBD2 (5 bases). Germline V gives CDR1 ENHRY, CDR2 SYGVKD. The V gene lost 0 bases and the J gene lost 0 bases, with 12 bases spanning the gap. This CDR3 contains 16 residues. Here the CDR3 DNA reads TGTGCCATCAGTGAGTCCCGGACGGGGAGCTCCTACGAGCAGTACTTC. This codes for CAISESRTGSSYEQYF.

This clonotype occurred many times. The chain is built from TRBV5-1 and TRBJ2-5; D not resolved. Germline-derived CDR1 and CDR2 are SGHRS and YFSETQ. V was pared by 5 bases and J by 5 bases, with 13 bases between. This CDR3 has 13 amino acids. CDR3 loop: CASREPSSETQYF. DNA of the CDR3: TGCGCCAGCAGGGAACCCAGTTCCGAGACCCAGTACTTC.

The chain uses TRBV3-1 and TRBJ2-6; TRBD1 is a possible D gene (5 bases). Germline V gives CDR1 LGHDT, CDR2 YNNKEL (reference sequence). Trimming cost V 1 base and J 0 bases, with 10 bases left between them. CDR3 length: 17 amino acids. The CDR3 is CASSQGQIVSGANVLTF. CDR3 DNA: TGTGCCAGCAGCCAAGGACAGATTGTCTCTGGGGCCAACGTCCTGACTTTC.

CDR3 loop: CASSKGNRTDTQYF. The CDR3 DNA is TGTGCCAGCAGCAAAGGTAATCGCACAGATACGCAGTATTTT. V usage is TRBV21-1 and J usage is TRBJ2-3. TRBV21-1 is a recognized pseudogene. The CDR3 loop spans 14 amino acids.

This clonotype was recorded at least ten times. This chain joins TRBV10-3 and TRBJ2-7, with 7 positions matching TRBD1. The length of the CDR3 is 14 residues. V gave up 3 bases and J gave up 6 bases; unmatched junction bases: 8. Germline V gene data show CDR1 as ENHRY and CDR2 as SYGVKD. The CDR3 DNA is TGTGCCATCAGTGAAGGGACAGTTGTACGCGAGCAGTACTTC. Protein product: CAISEGTVVREQYF.